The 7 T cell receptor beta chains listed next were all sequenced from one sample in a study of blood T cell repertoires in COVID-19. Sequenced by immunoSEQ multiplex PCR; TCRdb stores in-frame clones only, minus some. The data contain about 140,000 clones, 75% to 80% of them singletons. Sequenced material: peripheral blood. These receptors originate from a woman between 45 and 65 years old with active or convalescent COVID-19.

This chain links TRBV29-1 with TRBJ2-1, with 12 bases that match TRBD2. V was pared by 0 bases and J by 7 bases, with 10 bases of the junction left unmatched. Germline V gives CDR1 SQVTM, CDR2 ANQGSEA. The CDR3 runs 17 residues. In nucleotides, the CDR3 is TGCAGCGTTGAAGATCGGCTAGCGGGGGGGCGAGGAAATGAGCAGTTCTTC. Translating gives CSVEDRLAGGRGNEQFF.

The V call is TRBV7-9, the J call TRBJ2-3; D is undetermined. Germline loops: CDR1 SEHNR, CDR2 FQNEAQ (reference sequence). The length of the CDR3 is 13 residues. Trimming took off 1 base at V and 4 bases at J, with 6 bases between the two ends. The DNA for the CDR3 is TGTGCCAGCAGCTTAGACGGTCCAGATACGCAGTATTTT. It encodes CASSLDGPDTQYF.

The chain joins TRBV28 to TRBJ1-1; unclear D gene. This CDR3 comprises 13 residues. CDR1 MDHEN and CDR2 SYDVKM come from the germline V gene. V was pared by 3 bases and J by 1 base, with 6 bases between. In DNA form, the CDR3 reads TGTGCCAGCAGTTTTTCCAGGAACACTGAAGCTTTCTTT. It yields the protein CASSFSRNTEAFF.

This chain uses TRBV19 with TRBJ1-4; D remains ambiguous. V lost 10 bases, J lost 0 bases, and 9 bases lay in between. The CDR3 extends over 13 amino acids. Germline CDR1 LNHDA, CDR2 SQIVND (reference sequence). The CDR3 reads CATSLSTNEKLFF. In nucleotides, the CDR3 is TGTGCCACCTCCCTTTCAACTAATGAAAAACTGTTTTTT.

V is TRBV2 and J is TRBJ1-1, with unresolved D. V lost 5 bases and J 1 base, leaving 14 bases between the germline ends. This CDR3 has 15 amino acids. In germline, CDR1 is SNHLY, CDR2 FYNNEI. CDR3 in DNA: TGTGCCAGCAGTCCGTCAATCCTAGGGAACACTGAAGCTTTCTTT. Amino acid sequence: CASSPSILGNTEAFF. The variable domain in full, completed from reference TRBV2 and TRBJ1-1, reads EPEVTQTPSHQVTQMGQEVILRCVPISNHLYFYWYRQILGQKVEFLVSFYNNEISEKSEIFDDQFSVERPDGSNFTLKIRSTKLEDSAMYFCASSPSILGNTEAFFGQGTRLTVV.

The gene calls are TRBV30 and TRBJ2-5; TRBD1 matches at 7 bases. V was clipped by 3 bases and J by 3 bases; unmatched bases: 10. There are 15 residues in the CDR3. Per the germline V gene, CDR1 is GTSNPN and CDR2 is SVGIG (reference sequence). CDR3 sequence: CAWSDDRAEEETQYF. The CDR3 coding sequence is TGTGCCTGGAGCGACGACAGGGCGGAGGAAGAGACCCAGTACTTC.

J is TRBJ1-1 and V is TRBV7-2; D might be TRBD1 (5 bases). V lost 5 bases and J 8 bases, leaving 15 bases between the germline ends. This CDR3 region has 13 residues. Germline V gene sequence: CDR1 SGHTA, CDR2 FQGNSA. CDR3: CASSTWQGLEAFF. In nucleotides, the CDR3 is TGTGCCAGCAGCACGTGGCAGGGACTCGAAGCTTTCTTT.